Below, one T cell receptor beta chain is given with its context. The target antigen is unknown. The data stem from a study of T cell repertoires and HLA-DP antigens. Across the whole study: Transduced HeLa cells presented HLA-DP to CD4+ T cells. Overall study findings and caveats: Average cumulative frequency of previously undetected clones was over 30% against one allele and 50% to 65% against the other.

V was pared by 3 bases and J by 3 bases, with 9 bases between. Germline lookup yields CDR1 MNHEY and CDR2 SMNVEV (reference sequence). The CDR3 totals 14 residues. CD4+ T cells, purified by negative selection, averaged around 98% purity. TCRdb's copy holds only in-frame clones and misses some; the assay was immunoSEQ multiplex PCR. This table holds about 89,000 clones, 86% found once. The clonotype was recovered from a man aged 45-60 years in good health and CMV-seronegative. This chain links TRBV27 with TRBJ2-1; tentatively, D is TRBD1 (6 bases). Input material: CD4+ T cells from PBMCs. DNA for the CDR3: TGTGCCAGCAGTTTGGGCAGGGGCTACAATGAGCAGTTCTTC. Amino acid sequence: CASSLGRGYNEQFF.